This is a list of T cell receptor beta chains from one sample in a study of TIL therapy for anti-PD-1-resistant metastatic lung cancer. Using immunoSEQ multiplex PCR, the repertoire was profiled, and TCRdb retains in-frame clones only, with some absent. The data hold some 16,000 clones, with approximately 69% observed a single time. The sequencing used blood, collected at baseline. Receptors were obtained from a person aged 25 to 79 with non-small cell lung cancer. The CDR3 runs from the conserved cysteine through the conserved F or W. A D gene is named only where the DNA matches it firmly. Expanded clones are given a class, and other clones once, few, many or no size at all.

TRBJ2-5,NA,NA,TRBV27,CATGQGGSPQETQYF,TGTGCCACGGGCCAGGGGGGTAGCCCTCAAGAGACCCAGTACTTC
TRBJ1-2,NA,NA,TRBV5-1,CASSLAGEGGAYGYTF,TGCGCCAGCAGCTTGGCGGGAGAGGGGGGCGCCTATGGCTACACCTTC
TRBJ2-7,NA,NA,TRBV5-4,CASSNGYEQYF,TGTGCCAGCAGCAATGGCTACGAGCAGTACTTC
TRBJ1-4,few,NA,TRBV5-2,CASSTMDPNEKLFF,TGTGCCAGCAGTACCATGGACCCTAATGAAAAACTGTTTTTT
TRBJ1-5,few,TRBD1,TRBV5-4,CASSSDRASQPQHF,TGTGCCAGCAGCTCGGACAGGGCAAGTCAGCCCCAGCATTTT
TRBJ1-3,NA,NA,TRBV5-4,CASSNIGGNTIYF,TGTGCCAGCAGTAACATAGGTGGAAACACCATATATTTT
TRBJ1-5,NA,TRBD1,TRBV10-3,CAIRGQGEKPQHF,TGTGCCATCAGAGGACAGGGGGAGAAGCCCCAGCATTTT
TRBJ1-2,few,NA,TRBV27,CASSLGPITYYGYTF,TGTGCCAGCAGTTTGGGACCGATCACCTACTATGGCTACACCTTC
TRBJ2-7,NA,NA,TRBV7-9,CAISTGDTYEQYF,TGTGCCATCTCGACAGGAGACACCTACGAGCAGTACTTC
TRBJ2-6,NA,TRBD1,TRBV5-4,CASSSTGVANVLTF,TGTGCCAGCAGCTCCACAGGGGTGGCCAACGTCCTGACTTTC
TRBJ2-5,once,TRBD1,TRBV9,CASSVRGTGGQETQYF,TGTGCCAGCAGCGTCCGCGGGACAGGGGGCCAAGAGACCCAGTACTTC